Listed here are 15 T cell receptor beta chains from one sample, sequenced in a study of tissue T cells after allogeneic stem cell transplantation. TCRdb's copy holds only in-frame clones and misses some; the assay was immunoSEQ multiplex PCR. The data show roughly 7,800 clones, approximately 37% seen once. Specified time point: mouse harvest day 14 after allogeneic transplant. Each mouse received 10^7 T-cell-depleted marrow cells plus 10^6 splenic CD5+ T cells by tail vein. Sequenced input: skin. Every receptor here comes from a female BALB/c mouse given C57BL/6 T cells with graft-versus-host disease after an allogeneic hematopoietic cell transplant.

This clone was detected a few times. Genes here carry mouse names. The CDR3 end is not reached by the read, which stops 1 residue before it; the germline J gene fills it in. The chain joins TRBV26 to TRBJ1-2; D is unclear. V was shortened by 1 base and J by 4 bases, with 4 bases between the two germline ends. The CDR3 covers 12 residues. Germline values: CDR1 KGHPV, CDR2 FQNQEV (reference sequence). The part of the CDR3 DNA that was read is TGTGCCAGCAGTCTGTTCGGCTCCGACTACACC. It is translated as CASSLFGSDYT. The complete CDR3 reads CASSLFGSDYTF. Drawing the rest from reference TRBV26 and TRBJ1-2, the complete variable domain is NSKVIQTPRYLVKGQGQKAKMRCIPEKGHPVVFWYQQNKNNEFKFLINFQNQEVLQQIDMTEKRFSAECPSNSPCSLEIQSSEAGDSALYLCASSLFGSDYTFGSGTRLLVI.

This clone turned up a few times. The genes are named according to mouse. The DNA ends 1 residue before the CDR3 does, and the rest of the CDR3 is filled in from the germline J gene. V and J are TRBV26 and TRBJ2-7; D is ambiguous. Trimming stripped 3 bases from V and 0 bases from J, with 9 bases between. This CDR3 spans 14 amino acids. Germline assignment: CDR1 KGHPV and CDR2 FQNQEV (reference sequence). CDR3 DNA, as far as it was read: TGTGCCAGCAGTCTTGGGCGGAGCTCCTATGAACAGTAC. Translation gives CASSLGRSSYEQY. The entire CDR3 protein is CASSLGRSSYEQYF.

Details on this clone: The gene names given are mouse names. CDR3 bases read: TGTGCCAGCAGCCTGGGACAGGGCACCGGGCAGCTCTAC. It specifies CASSLGQGTGQLY. The entire CDR3 protein is CASSLGQGTGQLYF. The gene calls are TRBV26 and TRBJ2-2; TRBD1 agrees at 9 bases. The CDR3 goes on 1 residue after the read ends, and that part is filled in from the germline J gene. Germline V CDR1 and CDR2: KGHPV, FQNQEV (reference sequence). The J segment lost 4 bases and the V segment lost 6 bases, leaving 3 bases of the junction unmatched. The CDR3 contains 14 residues. Combining the CDR3 with reference TRBV26 and TRBJ2-2 gives the whole variable domain NSKVIQTPRYLVKGQGQKAKMRCIPEKGHPVVFWYQQNKNNEFKFLINFQNQEVLQQIDMTEKRFSAECPSNSPCSLEIQSSEAGDSALYLCASSLGQGTGQLYFGEGSKLTVL.

Only a few counts were recorded for this clone. Gene names and germline refer to mouse. Read coverage stops 1 residue before the CDR3 terminus; the germline J gene supplies the remainder. The chain employs TRBV26 and TRBJ2-5, with unresolved D. Trimming shortened V by 3 bases and J by 3 bases, and 4 bases separated the two germline ends. The CDR3 has 12 amino acids. The V gene's germline CDR1 is KGHPV and CDR2 FQNQEV (reference sequence). The sequenced part of the CDR3 DNA is TGTGCCAGCAGTCTTCAGCAAGACACCCAGTAC. As protein: CASSLQQDTQY. The whole CDR3 protein reads CASSLQQDTQYF.

As concerns this clone: Gene names and germline match the mouse. The DNA ends 1 residue before the CDR3 does, and the rest of the CDR3 is filled in from the germline J gene. The chain carries TRBV31 and TRBJ1-4; D might be TRBD1 (6 bases). The CDR3 runs to 15 residues. The germline V gene encodes CDR1 GKSSPN and CDR2 SITVG. V gave up 0 bases and J gave up 5 bases, with 13 bases separating them. CDR3 DNA (partial): TGTGCCTGGAGTCTATCGGGAGGGGGAAACGAAAGATTATTT. Residues: CAWSLSGGGNERLF. The CDR3 as a whole reads CAWSLSGGGNERLFF.

This clone rates as medium-sized. Gene names denote mouse genes. From the germline J gene comes the end of the CDR3, since the read stops 1 residue before it. At the DNA level, this CDR3 is encoded by other sequences in the same sample as well. The J gene is TRBJ1-1, the V gene TRBV26; tentative D call: TRBD1 (5 bases). Germline values: CDR1 KGHPV, CDR2 FQNQEV (reference sequence). V was cut by 4 bases and J by 1 base, with 7 bases left in between. The CDR3 is made up of 13 amino acids. The chain's CDR3 is CASSPQGNTEVFF. CDR3 DNA (partial): TGTGCCAGCAGTCCTCAGGGGAACACAGAAGTCTTC.

On this clone itself: The gene names given are mouse names. The observed sequence ends 1 residue before the CDR3 terminus, with the missing tail filled in from the germline J gene. The chain couples TRBV26 to TRBJ2-1; possibly TRBD1 or TRBD2 for D (5 bases each). The germline V gene has CDR1 KGHPV and CDR2 FQNQEV (reference sequence). The CDR3 length is 13 residues. V lost 1 base to trimming and J lost 7 bases, with 8 bases between them. The covered CDR3 bases are TGTGCCAGCAGTCTGTGGGACGCGGCTGAGCAGTTC. It is translated as CASSLWDAAEQF. Given in full, the CDR3 is CASSLWDAAEQFF.

This clone was counted a few times. The germline and genes are mouse ones. The read terminates 1 residue before the CDR3 end, so the remaining end is supplied by the germline J gene. V is TRBV20 and J is TRBJ2-1; TRBD2 agrees at 8 bases. Germline V gives CDR1 GFQATS, CDR2 STVNSAI. CDR3 length: 13 amino acids. V gave up 2 bases and J gave up 3 bases; unmatched junction bases: 0. The CDR3 bases that were read are TGTGGTGCTAGGCTGGGGGGCTATGCTGAGCAGTTC. It specifies CGARLGGYAEQF. The full CDR3 protein is CGARLGGYAEQFF.

Points on this clone: Gene labels here are mouse ones. The CDR3 end is not reached by the read, which stops 1 residue before it; the germline J gene fills it in. The V and J genes are TRBV26 and TRBJ1-6; tentatively, D is TRBD1 (5 bases). TRBJ1-6 is an open reading frame whose function is uncertain. The V and J ends lost 6 bases and 0 bases respectively, with 9 bases between them. The CDR3 runs to 15 residues. Germline CDR1 and CDR2: KGHPV and FQNQEV (reference sequence). The CDR3 bases that were read are TGTGCCAGCAGCCCCACAGGTTCCTATAATTCGCCCCTCTAC. This gives the protein CASSPTGSYNSPLY. The full CDR3 is CASSPTGSYNSPLYF.

On this clone itself: Gene names and germline match the mouse. The read stops 1 residue short of the end of the CDR3; the missing end is completed from the germline J gene. The J gene is TRBJ2-5, the V gene TRBV5, with D maybe TRBD2 (7 bases). Germline CDR1 LGHNA, CDR2 YNLKQL (reference sequence). The CDR3 length is 16 residues. Trimming took off 0 bases at V and 3 bases at J, with 13 bases between the two ends. This chain's CDR3 is CASSQDWGPRQDTQYF. CDR3 bases read: TGTGCCAGCAGCCAAGACTGGGGGCCCCGTCAAGACACCCAGTAC.

This clone showed up just once. The genes are named according to mouse. The read falls 1 residue short of the CDR3 end, and the missing part is taken from the germline J gene. The chain has TRBV23 and TRBJ2-2; TRBD1 was called by the table and not checked on the DNA. The germline V gene encodes CDR1 KGHTA and CDR2 FQNQQP. There are 15 residues in the CDR3. The covered CDR3 bases are TGCTCCAGCATAGGGACAGGGGGACACACCGGGCAGCTCTAC. Its protein is CSSIGTGGHTGQLY. Given in full, the CDR3 is CSSIGTGGHTGQLYF.

On this clone: Gene names and germline refer to mouse. The observed sequence ends 1 residue before the CDR3 terminus, with the missing tail filled in from the germline J gene. The J gene is TRBJ2-3, the V gene TRBV23; TRBD1 reflects the table's D call only, with no check against the DNA. The CDR3 runs 13 residues. CDR1 and CDR2 (germline): KGHTA, FQNQQP. The chain's CDR3 is CSSSQGHPETLYF. CDR3 DNA (partial): TGCTCCAGCAGTCAAGGACACCCAGAAACGCTGTAT.

With respect to this clone: These gene names are mouse names. Coverage ceases 1 residue before the CDR3 finishes, and the germline J gene fills in the end. The J gene is TRBJ1-2, the V gene TRBV3; TRBD1 matches at 7 bases. CDR3 length equals 13 residues. Germline V gene data show CDR1 as SNHLY and CDR2 as FYNGKV (reference sequence). J lost 4 bases, V lost 6 bases, and 5 bases had no gene match. The CDR3 DNA, read in part, is TGTGCCAGCAGTCCGACAGGGTCCTCCGACTACACC. Amino acids: CASSPTGSSDYT. The entire CDR3 reads CASSPTGSSDYTF.

This clone turned up a few times. All gene names here are mouse names. The CDR3 is cut off 1 residue early in the read; its end comes from the germline J gene. The chain carries TRBV1 and TRBJ1-1, with TRBD1 as a possible D gene (5 bases). V was clipped by 6 bases and J by 4 bases, with 12 bases between them. The CDR3 consists of 13 residues. Germline V lookup: CDR1 NSQYPW, CDR2 LRSPGD (reference sequence). The CDR3 sequence: CTCSRGSGTEVFF. Partial CDR3 DNA: TGCACCTGCAGCCGGGGGTCCGGCACAGAAGTCTTC.

This clone ranks as medium-sized. The genes are named according to mouse. The read comes to an end 1 residue before the CDR3 does, leaving the germline J gene to fill in the end. The rearrangement uses TRBV16 and TRBJ2-5, with 9 positions matching TRBD2. The CDR3 spans 14 residues. CDR1 and CDR2 (germline): SGHSA, FRNQAP. V shed 0 bases and J 6 bases; nucleotides not matched to a gene: 1. The CDR3 region is CASSLDGGADTQYF. The part of the CDR3 DNA that was read is TGTGCAAGCAGCTTAGATGGGGGGGCCGACACCCAGTAC.